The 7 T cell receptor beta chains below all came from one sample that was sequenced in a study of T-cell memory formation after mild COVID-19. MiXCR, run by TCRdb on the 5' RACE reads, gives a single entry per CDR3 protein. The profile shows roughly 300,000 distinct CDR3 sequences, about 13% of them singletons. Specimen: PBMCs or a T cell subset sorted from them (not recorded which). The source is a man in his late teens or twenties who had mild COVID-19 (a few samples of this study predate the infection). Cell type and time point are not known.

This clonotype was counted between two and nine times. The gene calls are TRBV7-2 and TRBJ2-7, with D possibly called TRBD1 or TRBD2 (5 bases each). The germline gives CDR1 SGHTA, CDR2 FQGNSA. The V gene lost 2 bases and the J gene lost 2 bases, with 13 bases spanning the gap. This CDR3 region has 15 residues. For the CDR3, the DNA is TGTGCCAGCAGCTTATGGGGGTATGGCACCTACGAGCAGTACGTC. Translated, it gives CASSLWGYGTYEQYV.

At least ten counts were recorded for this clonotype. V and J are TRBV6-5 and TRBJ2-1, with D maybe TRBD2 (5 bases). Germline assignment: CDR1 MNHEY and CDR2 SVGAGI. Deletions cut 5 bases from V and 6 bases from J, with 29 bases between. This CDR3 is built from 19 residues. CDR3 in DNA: TGTGCCAGCAGTCCCCGGGCGGTTAGCGTCCTAATGGGCGGCAATGAGCAGTTCTTC. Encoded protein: CASSPRAVSVLMGGNEQFF.

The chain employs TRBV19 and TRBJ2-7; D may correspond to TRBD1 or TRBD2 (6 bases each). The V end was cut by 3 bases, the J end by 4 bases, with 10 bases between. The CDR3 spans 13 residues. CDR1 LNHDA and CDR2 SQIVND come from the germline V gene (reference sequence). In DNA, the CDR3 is TGTGCCAGTAGTATGGGGGGCCGGTACGAGCAGTACTTC. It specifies CASSMGGRYEQYF. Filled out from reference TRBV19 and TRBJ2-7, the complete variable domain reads DGGITQSPKYLFRKEGQNVTLSCEQNLNHDAMYWYRQDPGQGLRLIYYSQIVNDFQKGDIAEGYSVSREKKESFPLTVTSAQKNPTAFYLCASSMGGRYEQYFGPGTRLTVT.

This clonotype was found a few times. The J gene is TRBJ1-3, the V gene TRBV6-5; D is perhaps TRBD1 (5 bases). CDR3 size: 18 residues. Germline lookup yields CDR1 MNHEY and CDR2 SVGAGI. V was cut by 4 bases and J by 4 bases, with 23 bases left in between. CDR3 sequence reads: CASSSTSLSGLEGNTIYF. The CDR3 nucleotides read TGTGCCAGCAGTTCTACTAGCCTCTCGGGGCTCGAAGGAAACACCATATATTTT.

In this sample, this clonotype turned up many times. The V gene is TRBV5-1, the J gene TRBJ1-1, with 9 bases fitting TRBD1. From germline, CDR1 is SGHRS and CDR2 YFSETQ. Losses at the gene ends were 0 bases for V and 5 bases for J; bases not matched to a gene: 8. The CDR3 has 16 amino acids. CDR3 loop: CASSLGAQGAGTEAFF. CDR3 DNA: TGCGCCAGCAGCTTGGGGGCACAGGGGGCAGGTACTGAAGCTTTCTTT.

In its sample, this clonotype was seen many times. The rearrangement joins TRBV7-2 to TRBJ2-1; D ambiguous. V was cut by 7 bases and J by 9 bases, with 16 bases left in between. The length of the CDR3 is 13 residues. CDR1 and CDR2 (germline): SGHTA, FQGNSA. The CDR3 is CASTPSSSGEQFF. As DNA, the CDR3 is TGTGCCAGCACCCCATCCAGCTCCGGTGAGCAGTTCTTC.

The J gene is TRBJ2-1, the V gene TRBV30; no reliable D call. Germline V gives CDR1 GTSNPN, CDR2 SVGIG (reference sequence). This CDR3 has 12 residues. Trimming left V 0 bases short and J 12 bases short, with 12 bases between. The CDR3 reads CAWSVFPGAQFF. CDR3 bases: TGTGCCTGGAGTGTATTTCCGGGCGCGCAGTTCTTC.